The 6 T cell receptor beta chains below come from one sample, sequenced in a study of identifying expanded T cells in peripheral blood. Only in-frame clones appear in the TCRdb table, and some are missing; sequencing was by immunoSEQ multiplex PCR. The sample has over 75,000 clones, approximately 88% seen once; the top ten hold 4%. The sequenced sample was blood. These receptors were collected from a person between 18 and 70 years old in good health.

The chain employs TRBV9 and TRBJ2-4, with D unresolved. Germline lookup yields CDR1 SGDLS and CDR2 YYNGEE. Trimming stripped 4 bases from V and 2 bases from J, with 13 bases between. CDR3 length: 15 amino acids. Here the CDR3 DNA reads TGTGCCAGCAGCCCGAAAGCCGGTACCAAAAACATTCAGTACTTC. Amino acid sequence: CASSPKAGTKNIQYF.

The V gene is TRBV6-1, the J gene TRBJ2-1; D may be TRBD1 (6 bases). From germline, CDR1 is MNHNS and CDR2 SASEGT. This CDR3 region has 15 residues. Trimming removed 4 bases from V and 0 bases from J, with 10 bases in between. CDR3 amino acids: CASSAQDSSYNEQFF. In DNA, the CDR3 is TGTGCCAGCAGTGCTCAGGACAGCTCCTACAATGAGCAGTTCTTC.

The chain combines TRBV28 with TRBJ2-5, with D possibly being TRBD1 (5 bases). V was clipped by 7 bases and J by 4 bases, with 16 bases between them. Germline V gene data show CDR1 as MDHEN and CDR2 as SYDVKM. The CDR3 has 14 residues. The CDR3 here is CASNRGSSVETQYF. CDR3 DNA: TGTGCCAGCAATAGGGGATCCTCCGTAGAGACCCAGTACTTC.

The genes are TRBV25-1 and TRBJ2-3; D is perhaps TRBD2 (5 bases). The CDR3 covers 15 residues. In germline, CDR1 is MGHDK, CDR2 SYGVNS. The ends were cut back, 2 bases at V and 7 bases at J, with 16 bases in the middle. CDR3 DNA: TGTGCCAGCAGTGAACCCGGGATAAAAGTGAATACGCAGTATTTT. Protein product: CASSEPGIKVNTQYF.

This clone was seen only once. Possible read error: a much larger clone is one base away. The chain couples TRBV11-2 to TRBJ2-5, with D tentatively TRBD2 (7 bases). This CDR3 is 16 amino acids long. V lost 5 bases and J lost 6, with 22 bases in between. Germline lookup yields CDR1 SGHAT and CDR2 FQNNGV. As DNA, the CDR3 is TGTGCCAGCAGCCAAGAAGAGTGGGGGGGGCCAAAGACCCAGTACTTC. Residues: CASSQEEWGGPKTQYF.

V and J are TRBV2 and TRBJ2-1, with 11 bases aligning to TRBD2. The CDR3 runs 15 residues. CDR1 and CDR2 (germline): SNHLY, FYNNEI. J lost 3 bases, V lost 3 bases, and 1 base had no gene match. The CDR3 region has the DNA TGTGCCAGCAGTGACGGGACTAGCGGCTACAATGAGCAGTTCTTC. It specifies CASSDGTSGYNEQFF.